The T cell receptor (beta chain) described here comes from a study of cytomegalovirus exposure and HLA in healthy donors. Study-wide context: Within the Caucasian-associated ancestry cluster were around 81% of the roughly 380 genotyped donors.

PCR used 60 Vbeta primers and 13 Jbeta primers. Produced via immunoSEQ multiplex PCR; TCRdb's table is partial and in-frame only. The sample records roughly 130,000 clones, approximately 80% being singletons. The CDR3 contains 14 residues. The germline CDR1 and CDR2 sequences are SGHTA and FQGTGA. Trimming removed 8 bases at V and 2 bases at J, with 15 bases between. This sequence joins TRBV7-3 and TRBJ1-1; D might be TRBD1 (5 bases). Sequencing used PBMCs. The clonotype was recovered from a male donor in good health and CMV-seropositive. The CDR3, as DNA: TGTGCCAGCGCGATGCAGGGCGATAACACTGAAGCTTTCTTT. It codes for CASAMQGDNTEAFF.